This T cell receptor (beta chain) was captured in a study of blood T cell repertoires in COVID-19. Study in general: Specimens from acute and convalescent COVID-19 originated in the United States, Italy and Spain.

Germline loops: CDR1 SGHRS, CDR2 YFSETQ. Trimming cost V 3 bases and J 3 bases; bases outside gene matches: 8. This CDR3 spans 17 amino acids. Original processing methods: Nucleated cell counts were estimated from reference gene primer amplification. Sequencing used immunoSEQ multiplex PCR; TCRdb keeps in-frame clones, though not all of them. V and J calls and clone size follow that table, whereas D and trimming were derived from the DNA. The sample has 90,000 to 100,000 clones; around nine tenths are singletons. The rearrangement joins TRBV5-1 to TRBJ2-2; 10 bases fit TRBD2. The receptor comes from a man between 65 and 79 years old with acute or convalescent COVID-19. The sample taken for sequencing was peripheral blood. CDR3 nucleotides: TGCGCCAGCAGCTCCATCGGACTAGCGGAGTACACCGGGGAGCTGTTTTTT. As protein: CASSSIGLAEYTGELFF.